This T cell receptor beta chain was observed in a study of vaccination and CD4 T cells after COVID-19. Study in general: The peptides that stimulated the cells were overlapping spike peptides from SARS-CoV-2, HCoV-NL63, HCoV-OC43 and HCoV-229E. Every culture used as a control got a CEFX pool, an HIV-1 Nef pool, or no peptide. General study findings and limits: In convalescent patients, a median around 89% of reactive clones appeared only post-vaccination.

With V trimmed by 5 bases and J by 6 bases, 4 bases remained unmatched. The CDR3 length is 13 residues. Germline assignment: CDR1 LNHDA and CDR2 SQIVND (reference sequence). This clonotype was counted between two and nine times. Its antigen is undetermined. Treatment meaning: roughly ten-day PBMC culture with coronavirus spike peptide pools or control peptides (ViraFEST assay). ViraFEST enlarged antigen-specific T cell populations with peptide pools and afterwards sequenced TCRs. The study sequenced cultured CD4+ T cell DNA using the Oncomine TCR Beta short-read assay. TCRdb reanalysed the PCR reads using MiXCR and keeps one entry per CDR3 protein. The sample consists of about 14,000 distinct CDR3 sequences, 44% of them appearing once.

Sequenced: CD4+ T cells from blood, cultured in vitro. The origin of this receptor is a human donor who had recovered from COVID-19. The gene calls are TRBV19 and TRBJ1-1; 9 bases line up with TRBD1. The CDR3 loop is CASSWTGAPEAFF. CDR3 in DNA: TGTGCCAGTAGTTGGACAGGGGCCCCTGAAGCTTTCTTT.